Listed here is a single T cell receptor beta chain. Profiled with immunoSEQ multiplex PCR; TCRdb holds only in-frame clones, not every one. This sample has around 26,000 clones, with 85% to 95% found just once. The length of the CDR3 is 16 residues. In germline, CDR1 is SQVTM, CDR2 ANQGSEA. V lost 3 bases and J lost 9; bases outside the gene matches: 13. This sample stems from a study of blood T cell repertoires in COVID-19. The source of this sequence is a human donor in a cohort sampled during active COVID-19. Sequences were obtained from peripheral blood. V gene TRBV29-1 combines with J gene TRBJ2-1; TRBD1 matches 11 bases. CDR3 loop: CSVDRRTGGGGGEQFF. The CDR3 DNA follows: TGCAGCGTTGACAGGCGGACAGGGGGCGGAGGTGGTGAGCAGTTCTTC.